What follows describes a single T cell receptor (beta chain). The entry originates in a study of blood T cell repertoires in COVID-19. The CDR3 has 12 amino acids. Losses at the gene ends were 6 bases for V and 8 bases for J; bases not matched to a gene: 5. CDR1 and CDR2 from the germline V gene are MDHEN and SYDVKM. Assay: immunoSEQ multiplex PCR; the TCRdb copy retains only in-frame clones and omits some. The repertoire holds around 300,000 clones, with roughly 90% as singletons. The rearrangement links TRBV28 to TRBJ1-1; 8 positions match TRBD1. The specimen sequenced was peripheral blood. The source is a woman aged 40 to 50 with COVID-19, enrolled during active disease. The DNA of the CDR3 is TGTGCCAGCAGACCAGGGACAGGAGAAGCTTTCTTT. As protein: CASRPGTGEAFF.